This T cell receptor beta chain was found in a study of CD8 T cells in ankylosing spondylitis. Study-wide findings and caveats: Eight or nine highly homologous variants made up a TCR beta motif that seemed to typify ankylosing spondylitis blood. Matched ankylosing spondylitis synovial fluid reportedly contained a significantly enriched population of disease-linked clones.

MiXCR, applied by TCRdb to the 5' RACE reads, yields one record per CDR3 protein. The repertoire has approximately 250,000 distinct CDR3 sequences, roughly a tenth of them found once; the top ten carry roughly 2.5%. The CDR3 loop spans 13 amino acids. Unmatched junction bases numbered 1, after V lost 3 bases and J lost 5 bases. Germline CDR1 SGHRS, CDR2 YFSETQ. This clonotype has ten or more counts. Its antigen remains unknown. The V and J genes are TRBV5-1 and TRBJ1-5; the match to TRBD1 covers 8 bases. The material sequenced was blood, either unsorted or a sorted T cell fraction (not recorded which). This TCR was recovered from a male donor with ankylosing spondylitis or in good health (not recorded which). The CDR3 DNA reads TGCGCCAGCAGCTCGACAGGGGATCAGCCCCAGCATTTT. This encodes CASSSTGDQPQHF.